This passage covers 16 T cell receptor beta chains from one sample sequenced in a study of cytomegalovirus exposure and HLA in healthy donors (dated by TCRdb to 2016 to 2017). The library relied on the immunoSEQ multiplex PCR assay. The multiplex PCR relied on a mix of 60 forward primers for TCR Vbeta segments and 13 reverse primers for TCR Jbeta segments. Held by TCRdb, this immuneACCESS table contains in-frame sequences only and omits some clones. Under half of the omission traces to an unresolved V gene where checked; the cause of the rest is unknown. Recorded for this sample are nearly 70,000 clones; roughly four fifths of them occurred a single time. The ten largest clones represent around 10% of the sample. The sequencing sample was made of PBMCs. The origin of the receptors is a woman in her fifties or sixties in good health and CMV-seropositive.

This chain connects TRBV30 to TRBJ2-1; 9 nucleotides line up with TRBD2. CDR3 length equals 15 residues. The germline CDR1 and CDR2 sequences are GTSNPN and SVGIG (reference sequence). The junction had 12 bases not matched to a gene; V was cut back by 3 bases and J by 9 bases. The CDR3 loop is CAWRGGLAGWGEQFF. The CDR3 nucleotides are TGTGCCTGGAGGGGGGGGCTAGCGGGATGGGGTGAGCAGTTCTTC.

Only a few counts were recorded for this clone. CDR3 region: CASSGQSEQYF. The DNA for the CDR3 is TGTGCCAGTAGTGGACAGTCCGAGCAGTACTTC. This chain uses TRBV19 with TRBJ2-7; maybe TRBD1 (6 bases). The CDR3 totals 11 residues. V was trimmed by 5 bases and J by 6 bases, leaving 8 bases between them. In germline, CDR1 is LNHDA, CDR2 SQIVND (reference sequence). The variable domain in full, completed from reference TRBV19 and TRBJ2-7, reads DGGITQSPKYLFRKEGQNVTLSCEQNLNHDAMYWYRQDPGQGLRLIYYSQIVNDFQKGDIAEGYSVSREKKESFPLTVTSAQKNPTAFYLCASSGQSEQYFGPGTRLTVT.

V gene TRBV7-9 combines with J gene TRBJ1-1; D is unresolved. CDR1 and CDR2 from the germline V gene are SEHNR and FQNEAQ (reference sequence). The CDR3 has 13 residues. V gave up 5 bases and J gave up 1 base, with 8 bases separating them. The CDR3 loop reads CASSHGENTEAFF. Written as DNA, the CDR3 is TGTGCCAGCAGCCACGGGGAGAACACTGAAGCTTTCTTT. Full variable domain (missing parts from reference TRBV7-9 and TRBJ1-1): DTGVSQNPRHKITKRGQNVTFRCDPISEHNRLYWYRQTLGQGPEFLTYFQNEAQLEKSRLLSDRFSAERPKGSFSTLEIQRTEQGDSAMYLCASSHGENTEAFFGQGTRLTVV.

The chain joins TRBV9 to TRBJ1-2, with 8 nucleotides matching TRBD1. The V segment lost 3 bases and the J segment 6 bases; nucleotides outside the gene matches: 1. This CDR3 has 12 residues. Germline V gene sequence: CDR1 SGDLS, CDR2 YYNGEE. The CDR3: CASSAGQDGYTF. The CDR3, as DNA: TGTGCCAGCAGCGCGGGACAGGATGGCTACACCTTC.

This clone has just one count. The chain has TRBV25-1 and TRBJ2-7; 9 bases are a match to TRBD1. From germline, CDR1 is MGHDK and CDR2 SYGVNS. The CDR3 extends over 13 amino acids. J lost 7 bases, V lost 7 bases, and 8 bases had no gene match. Here the CDR3 reads CASTGQGLREQYF. In DNA form, the CDR3 reads TGTGCCAGCACTGGACAGGGGCTCAGGGAGCAGTACTTC.

This rearrangement joins TRBV4-1 to TRBJ2-7, with 8 positions matching TRBD2. The germline gives CDR1 MGHRA, CDR2 YSYEKL. CDR3 size: 15 residues. V lost 4 bases and J lost 0; bases outside the gene matches: 5. CDR3 sequence (DNA): TGCGCCAGCAGCCCGCTAGCGGGCTCCTCCTACGAGCAGTACTTC. It specifies CASSPLAGSSYEQYF.

The V gene is TRBV9, the J gene TRBJ1-2; D uncertain. Trimming took 0 bases from V and 4 from J, leaving 7 bases between them. Germline V gives CDR1 SGDLS, CDR2 YYNGEE. The CDR3 is made up of 13 amino acids. CDR3 in amino acids: CASSVDSSYGYTF. The CDR3 bases are TGTGCCAGCAGCGTAGATTCCAGCTATGGCTACACCTTC.

This clone was seen a single time. The chain employs TRBV2 and TRBJ2-5, with 7 positions matching TRBD2. V dropped 5 bases and J dropped 5; count of bases not matched to a gene: 8. Germline CDR1 SNHLY, CDR2 FYNNEI. The CDR3 spans 14 residues. The CDR3 sequence: CASSRRGEGETQYF. The CDR3 coding sequence is TGTGCCAGCAGTCGTCGGGGGGAAGGGGAGACCCAGTACTTC.

The chain combines TRBV5-4 with TRBJ2-1; 9 bases fit TRBD1. J gave up 7 bases and V 0 bases, and 5 bases lay outside the gene matches. The CDR3 runs to 15 residues. CDR1 is SGHNT, CDR2 YYREEE, per germline (reference sequence). CDR3: CASSLVDRGDNEQFF. As DNA, the CDR3 is TGTGCCAGCAGCTTGGTTGACAGGGGGGATAATGAGCAGTTCTTC.

The chain combines TRBV7-2 with TRBJ1-5, with D hard to call. Germline lookup yields CDR1 SGHTA and CDR2 FQGNSA. The CDR3 runs to 13 residues. V was pared by 3 bases and J by 5 bases, with 8 bases between. In nucleotides, the CDR3 is TGTGCCAGCAGCTTCGGTCAGGATCAGCCCCAGCATTTT. Its translation: CASSFGQDQPQHF.

V and J are TRBV18 and TRBJ1-1; D unclear. V was pared by 3 bases and J by 4 bases, with 15 bases between. This CDR3 is built from 15 residues. Per the germline V gene, CDR1 is KGHSH and CDR2 is LQKENI. In DNA, the CDR3 is TGTGCCAGCTCACCTCCGGCCCGAGGGAGCACTGAAGCTTTCTTT. Protein product: CASSPPARGSTEAFF. Full variable domain (outside the CDR3, taken from reference TRBV18 and TRBJ1-1): NAGVMQNPRHLVRRRGQEARLRCSPMKGHSHVYWYRQLPEEGLKFMVYLQKENIIDESGMPKERFSAEFPKEGPSILRIQQVVRGDSAAYFCASSPPARGSTEAFFGQGTRLTVV.

This clone was detected a few times. The chain couples TRBV11-3 to TRBJ2-4, with a tentative D call TRBD2 (6 bases). Looked up from germline, CDR1 is SGHNT and CDR2 is YENEEA. V lost 8 bases to trimming and J lost 3 bases, with 14 bases between them. This CDR3 contains 14 residues. The CDR3 sequence is CASGGEVVKNIQYF. In DNA, the CDR3 is TGTGCCAGCGGTGGGGAGGTAGTCAAAAACATTCAGTACTTC.

The V call is TRBV30, the J call TRBJ1-5, with D possibly being TRBD1 (6 bases). The CDR3 runs to 13 residues. The germline CDR1 and CDR2 sequences are GTSNPN and SVGIG (reference sequence). Trimming stripped 5 bases from V and 6 bases from J, with 14 bases between. CDR3 DNA sequence: TGTGCCTGGTCTGGGAGGGGGATTCAGCCCCAGCATTTT. Protein: CAWSGRGIQPQHF. The variable domain in full, completed from reference TRBV30 and TRBJ1-5, reads SQTIHQWPATLVQPVGSPLSLECTVEGTSNPNLYWYRQAAGRGLQLLFYSVGIGQISSEVPQNLSASRPQDRQFILSSKKLLLSDSGFYLCAWSGRGIQPQHFGDGTRLSIL.

The rearrangement links TRBV4-1 to TRBJ1-4; D may be TRBD1 (5 bases). The germline V gene has CDR1 MGHRA and CDR2 YSYEKL. V gave up 0 bases and J gave up 7 bases, with 24 bases separating them. The CDR3 runs 19 residues. CDR3 coding DNA: TGCGCCAGCAGCCAAGATGAATGGGCTGTGCAGGGCGGCGGTGAAAAACTGTTTTTT. Its protein is CASSQDEWAVQGGGEKLFF.

The genes are TRBV9 and TRBJ2-2; 8 bases match TRBD1. After removal of 0 bases from V and 5 bases from J, the junction contained 6 bases not matched to a gene. In germline, CDR1 is SGDLS, CDR2 YYNGEE. The CDR3 runs to 16 residues. The CDR3 bases are TGTGCCAGCAGCGTAGAGGGACAGGCTCCAACCGGGGAGCTGTTTTTT. Translation gives CASSVEGQAPTGELFF. Looking up the rest from reference TRBV9 and TRBJ2-2 gives the full variable domain: DSGVTQTPKHLITATGQRVTLRCSPRSGDLSVYWYQQSLDQGLQFLIQYYNGEERAKGNILERFSAQQFPDLHSELNLSSLELGDSALYFCASSVEGQAPTGELFFGEGSRLTVL.

J is TRBJ2-1 and V is TRBV30, with 13 bases fitting TRBD2. CDR3 length: 15 amino acids. CDR1 GTSNPN and CDR2 SVGIG come from the germline V gene (reference sequence). The V gene end was trimmed by 2 bases and the J gene end by 9 bases; junction bases not matched to a gene: 7. The DNA for the CDR3 is TGTGCCTGGAGTACGGGACTAGCGGGATCTGGTGAGCAGTTCTTC. Its translation is CAWSTGLAGSGEQFF.